This is a list of T cell receptor beta chains from one sample in a study of control samples from healthy donors and cancer patients. The repertoire was sequenced with immunoSEQ multiplex PCR; TCRdb's copy has only in-frame clones and lacks some. The sample carries around 94,000 clones, 85% to 90% recorded once. Sequences were obtained from blood. Receptor source: a woman aged 50 to 65 in good health. CDR3s leave out the opening cysteine and the closing phenylalanine or tryptophan.

v_gene,CDR3aa
TRBV7-2,ASSLGGASGAGQY
TRBV4-2,ASSQVGGGENQPQH
TRBV7-2,ASSLGTNTEAF
TRBV3-1/TRBV3-2,ASSTGGPDTQY
TRBV7-6,ASSLAGTGRQGRHGYT
TRBV3-1/TRBV3-2,ASSQGSGAMQSQY
TRBV12-3/TRBV12-4,ASSNSYEQY
TRBV18,ASSPPGTAKETQY
TRBV11-2,ASSTRGAGAHEQY
TRBV7-9,ASSSNLAAGNTIY
TRBV20-1,SARDGRGEF
TRBV11-1,ASRPGQTFSPLH
TRBV7-2,ASSLDGSETQY
TRBV13,ASSHRGRAADTQY
TRBV5-4,ASSFVGTNTEAF
TRBV6-4,ASSGLAGGYEQY
TRBV3-1/TRBV3-2,ASSPPGTENEKLF
TRBV4-3,ASSQEGGGRNNEQF
TRBV5-6,ASSTRDTGANVLT
TRBV28,ASSSPGLPRYEQY
TRBV7-8,ASSGNSGNTIY
TRBV7-3,ASSAETGGFYNEQF
TRBV4-2,ASSQDGTENNEQF
TRBV15,ATSRPTGTANNQPQH
TRBV9,ASSVTMWGGTRTNEQF
TRBV5-1,ASSLNIRSLAGVGTDTQY
TRBV6-5,ASKRRTANEKLF
TRBV29-1,SVEIRGTDTQY
TRBV7-9,ASSLGSYRTGTSNQPQH
TRBV2,ASSRVNTEAF
TRBV5-1,ASSSLGAVIYNEQF
TRBV13,ASSFSASGSQETQY
TRBV12-5,ASGSREGSYEQY
TRBV28,ASIARGQETQY
TRBV6-5,ASGRTGGSYNEQF
TRBV6-2/TRBV6-3,ASSYSKARASLEDTQY
TRBV7-9,ASSLGDRGTNEKLF
TRBV9,ASSWGDSYEQY
TRBV11-1,ASSFTGPLNTEAF
TRBV19,ASSGGGAPGELF
TRBV7-9,ASSLAAENYEQY